Reported below is one TCR beta chain. Its antigen is unidentified. These data belong to a study of early T cells in non-severe SARS-CoV-2 infection. Findings and caveats of the study: Anti-spike CD8 specificities were favored by VDJdb matching, whose results missed private and CD4 specificities.

A single record per CDR3 protein comes from TCRdb applying MiXCR to the 5' RACE reads. The profile shows about 97,000 distinct CDR3 sequences, 9.5% to 12% of them singletons. Here the sequenced sample was whole blood, taken at baseline. The TCR sequence derives from an adult who was a healthcare worker with PCR-confirmed SARS-CoV-2 infection or an uninfected control (not recorded which).

The CDR3 reads CAIDPWGQGGSNTGELFF. In DNA form, the CDR3 reads TGTGCCATCGATCCCTGGGGACAGGGGGGTTCGAACACCGGGGAGCTGTTTTTT. The gene calls are TRBV10-3 and TRBJ2-2, with 11 nucleotides matching TRBD1. Trimming cost V 8 bases and J 0 bases; bases outside gene matches: 11. From germline, CDR1 is ENHRY and CDR2 SYGVKD. The CDR3 spans 18 residues.